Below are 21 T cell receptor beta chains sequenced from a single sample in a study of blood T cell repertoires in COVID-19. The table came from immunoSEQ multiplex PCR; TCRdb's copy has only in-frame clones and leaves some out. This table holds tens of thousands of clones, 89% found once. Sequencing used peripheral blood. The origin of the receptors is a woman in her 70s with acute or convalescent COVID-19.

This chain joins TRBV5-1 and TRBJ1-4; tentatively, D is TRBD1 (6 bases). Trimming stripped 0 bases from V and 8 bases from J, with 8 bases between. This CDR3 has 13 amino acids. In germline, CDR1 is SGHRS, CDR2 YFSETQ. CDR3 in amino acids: CASSLAGTEKLFF. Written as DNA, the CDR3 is TGCGCCAGCAGCTTGGCAGGGACAGAAAAACTGTTTTTT.

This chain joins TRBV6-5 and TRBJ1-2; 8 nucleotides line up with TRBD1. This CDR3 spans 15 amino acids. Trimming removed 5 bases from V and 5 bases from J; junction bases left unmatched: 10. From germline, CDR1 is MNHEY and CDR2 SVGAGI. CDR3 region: CASSTADRDLYGYTF. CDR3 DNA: TGTGCCAGCAGTACCGCGGACAGGGACCTGTATGGCTACACCTTC.

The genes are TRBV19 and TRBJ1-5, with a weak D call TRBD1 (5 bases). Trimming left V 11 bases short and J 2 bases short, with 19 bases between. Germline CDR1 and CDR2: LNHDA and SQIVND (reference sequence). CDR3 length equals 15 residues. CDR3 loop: CAGGGLKGGNQPQHF. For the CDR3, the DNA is TGTGCCGGGGGGGGACTCAAAGGCGGCAATCAGCCCCAGCATTTT.

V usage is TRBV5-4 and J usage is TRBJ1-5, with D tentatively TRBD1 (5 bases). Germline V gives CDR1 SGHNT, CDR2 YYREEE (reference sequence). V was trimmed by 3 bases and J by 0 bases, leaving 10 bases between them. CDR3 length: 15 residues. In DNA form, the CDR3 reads TGTGCCAGCAGCTCCGAAGGGGATAGCAATCAGCCCCAGCATTTT. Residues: CASSSEGDSNQPQHF.

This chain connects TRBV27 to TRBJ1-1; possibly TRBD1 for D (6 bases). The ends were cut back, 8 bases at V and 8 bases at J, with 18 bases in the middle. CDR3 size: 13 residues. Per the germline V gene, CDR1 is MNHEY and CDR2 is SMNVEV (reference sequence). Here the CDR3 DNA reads TGTGCCAGCCGAGCGGGGGCGCGGGGCGAAGCTTTCTTT. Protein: CASRAGARGEAFF.

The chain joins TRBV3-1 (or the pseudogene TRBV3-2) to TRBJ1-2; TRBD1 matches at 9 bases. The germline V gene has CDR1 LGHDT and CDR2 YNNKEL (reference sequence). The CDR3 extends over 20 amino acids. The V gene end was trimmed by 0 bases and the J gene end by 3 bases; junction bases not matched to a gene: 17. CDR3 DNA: TGTGCCAGCAGCCAAGACCGCACCGTAATGAGAGGACAGGGGCACTATGGCTACACCTTC. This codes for CASSQDRTVMRGQGHYGYTF.

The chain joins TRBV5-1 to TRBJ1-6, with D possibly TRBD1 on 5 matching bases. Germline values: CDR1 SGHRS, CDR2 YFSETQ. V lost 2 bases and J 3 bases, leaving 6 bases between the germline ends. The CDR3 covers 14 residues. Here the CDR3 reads CASSFQGYNSPLHF. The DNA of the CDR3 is TGCGCCAGCAGCTTCCAGGGCTATAATTCACCCCTCCACTTT. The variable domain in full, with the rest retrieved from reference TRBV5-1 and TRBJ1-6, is KAGVTQTPRYLIKTRGQQVTLSCSPISGHRSVSWYQQTPGQGLQFLFEYFSETQRNKGNFPGRFSGRQFSNSRSEMNVSTLELGDSALYLCASSFQGYNSPLHFGNGTRLTVT.

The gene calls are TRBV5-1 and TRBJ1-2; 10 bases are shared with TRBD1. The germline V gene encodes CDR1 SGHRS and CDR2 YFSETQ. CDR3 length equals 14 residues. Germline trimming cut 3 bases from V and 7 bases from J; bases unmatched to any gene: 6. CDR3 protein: CASSSGQGLGGYTF. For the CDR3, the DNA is TGCGCCAGCAGCTCGGGACAGGGGTTAGGTGGCTACACCTTC.

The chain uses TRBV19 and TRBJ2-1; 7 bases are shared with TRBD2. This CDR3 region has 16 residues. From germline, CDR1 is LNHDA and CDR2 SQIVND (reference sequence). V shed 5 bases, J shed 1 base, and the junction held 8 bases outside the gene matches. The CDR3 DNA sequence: TGTGCCAGTAGTCCCTCGTGGCGGGAGTCCTACAATGAGCAGTTCTTC. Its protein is CASSPSWRESYNEQFF.

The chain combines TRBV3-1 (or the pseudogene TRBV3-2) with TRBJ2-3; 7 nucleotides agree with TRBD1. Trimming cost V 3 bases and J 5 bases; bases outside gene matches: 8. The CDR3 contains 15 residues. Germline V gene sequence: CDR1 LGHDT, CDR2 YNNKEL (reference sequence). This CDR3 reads CASSHRTGSLDTQYF. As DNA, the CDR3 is TGTGCCAGCAGCCACAGGACAGGCAGCCTAGATACGCAGTATTTT.

CDR3 loop: CASSRQEGTGNTIYF. CDR3 DNA sequence: TGTGCCAGTAGTAGGCAGGAAGGAACTGGAAACACCATATATTTT. The chain uses TRBV19 and TRBJ1-3, with D unclear. Germline CDR1 is LNHDA and CDR2 is SQIVND (reference sequence). The CDR3 contains 15 residues. The ends were cut back, 4 bases at V and 2 bases at J, with 12 bases in the middle.

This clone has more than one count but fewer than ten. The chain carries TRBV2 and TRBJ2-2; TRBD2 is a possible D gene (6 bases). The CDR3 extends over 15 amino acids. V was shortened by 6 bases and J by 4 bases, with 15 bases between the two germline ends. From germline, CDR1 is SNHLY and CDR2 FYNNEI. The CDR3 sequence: CASRVGFGGTGELFF. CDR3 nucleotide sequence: TGTGCCAGCAGAGTCGGGTTCGGGGGCACCGGGGAGCTGTTTTTT.

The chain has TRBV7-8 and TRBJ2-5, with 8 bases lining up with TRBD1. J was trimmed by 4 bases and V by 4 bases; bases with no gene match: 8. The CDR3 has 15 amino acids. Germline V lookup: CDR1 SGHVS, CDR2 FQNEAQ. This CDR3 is CASSYWTGTRETQYF. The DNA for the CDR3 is TGTGCCAGCAGCTACTGGACAGGGACGAGAGAGACCCAGTACTTC.

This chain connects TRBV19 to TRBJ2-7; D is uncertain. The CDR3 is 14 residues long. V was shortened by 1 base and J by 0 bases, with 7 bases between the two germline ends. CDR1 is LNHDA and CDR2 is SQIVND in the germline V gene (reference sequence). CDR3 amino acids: CASSIGASSYEQYF. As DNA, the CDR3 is TGTGCCAGTAGTATAGGGGCAAGCTCCTACGAGCAGTACTTC.

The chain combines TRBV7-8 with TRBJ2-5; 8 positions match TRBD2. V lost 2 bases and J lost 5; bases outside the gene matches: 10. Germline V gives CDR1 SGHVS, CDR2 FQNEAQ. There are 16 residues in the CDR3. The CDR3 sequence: CASSLPSIPGGETQYF. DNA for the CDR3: TGTGCCAGCAGCTTACCTAGCATCCCGGGAGGGGAGACCCAGTACTTC.

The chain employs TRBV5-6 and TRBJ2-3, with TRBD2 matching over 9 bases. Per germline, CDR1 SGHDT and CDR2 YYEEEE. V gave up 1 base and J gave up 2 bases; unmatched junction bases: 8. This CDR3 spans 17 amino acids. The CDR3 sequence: CASSLTRLAGITDTQYF. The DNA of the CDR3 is TGTGCCAGCAGCTTGACACGGCTAGCGGGGATCACAGATACGCAGTATTTT.

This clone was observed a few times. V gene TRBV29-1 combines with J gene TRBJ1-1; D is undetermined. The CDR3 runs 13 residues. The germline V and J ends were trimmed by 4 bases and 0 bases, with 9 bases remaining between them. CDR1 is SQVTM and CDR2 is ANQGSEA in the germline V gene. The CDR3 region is CSVVRLLNTEAFF. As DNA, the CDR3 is TGCAGCGTTGTTCGTCTTCTGAACACTGAAGCTTTCTTT.

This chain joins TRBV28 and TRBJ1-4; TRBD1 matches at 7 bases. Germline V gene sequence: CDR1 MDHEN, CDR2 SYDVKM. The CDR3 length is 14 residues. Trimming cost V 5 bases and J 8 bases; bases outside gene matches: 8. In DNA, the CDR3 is TGTGCCAGCAGTCAGACAGGGAGTTACGAAAAACTGTTTTTT. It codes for CASSQTGSYEKLFF.

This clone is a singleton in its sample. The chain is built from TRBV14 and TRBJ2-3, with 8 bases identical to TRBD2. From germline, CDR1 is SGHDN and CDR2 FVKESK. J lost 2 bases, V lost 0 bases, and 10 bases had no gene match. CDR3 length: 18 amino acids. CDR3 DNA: TGTGCCAGCAGCCAAGACTCGGGGGGGCCTTTTACCACAGATACGCAGTATTTT. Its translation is CASSQDSGGPFTTDTQYF.

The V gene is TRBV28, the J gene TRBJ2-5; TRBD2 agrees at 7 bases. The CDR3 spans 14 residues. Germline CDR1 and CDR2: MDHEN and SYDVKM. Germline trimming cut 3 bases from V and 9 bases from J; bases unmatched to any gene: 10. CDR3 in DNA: TGTGCCAGCAGTTTTGCTAGCGGTAGTCGGGCCCAGTACTTC. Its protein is CASSFASGSRAQYF.

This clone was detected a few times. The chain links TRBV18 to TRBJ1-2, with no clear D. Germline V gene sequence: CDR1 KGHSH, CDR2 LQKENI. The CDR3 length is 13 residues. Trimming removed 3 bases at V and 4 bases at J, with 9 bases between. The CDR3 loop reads CASSPEESYGYTF. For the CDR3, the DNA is TGTGCCAGCTCACCTGAGGAAAGCTATGGCTACACCTTC.